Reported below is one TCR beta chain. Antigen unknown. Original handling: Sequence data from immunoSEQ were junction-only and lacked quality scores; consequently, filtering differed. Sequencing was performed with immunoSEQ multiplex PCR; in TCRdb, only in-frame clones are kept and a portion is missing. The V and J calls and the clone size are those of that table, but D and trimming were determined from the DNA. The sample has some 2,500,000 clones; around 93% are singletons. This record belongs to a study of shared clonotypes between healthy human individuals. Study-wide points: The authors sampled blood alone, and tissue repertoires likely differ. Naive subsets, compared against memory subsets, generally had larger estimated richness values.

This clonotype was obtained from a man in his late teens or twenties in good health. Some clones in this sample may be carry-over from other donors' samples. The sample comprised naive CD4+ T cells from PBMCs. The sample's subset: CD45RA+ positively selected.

Here the CDR3 reads CASSKGGGQAPNTEAFF. CDR3 coding DNA: TGTGCCAGTAGTAAGGGCGGCGGGCAGGCGCCGAACACTGAAGCTTTCTTT. The gene calls are TRBV19 and TRBJ1-1; D is unclear. The germline CDR1 and CDR2 sequences are LNHDA and SQIVND (reference sequence). Trimming left V 4 bases short and J 1 base short, with 19 bases between. The CDR3 has 17 amino acids.